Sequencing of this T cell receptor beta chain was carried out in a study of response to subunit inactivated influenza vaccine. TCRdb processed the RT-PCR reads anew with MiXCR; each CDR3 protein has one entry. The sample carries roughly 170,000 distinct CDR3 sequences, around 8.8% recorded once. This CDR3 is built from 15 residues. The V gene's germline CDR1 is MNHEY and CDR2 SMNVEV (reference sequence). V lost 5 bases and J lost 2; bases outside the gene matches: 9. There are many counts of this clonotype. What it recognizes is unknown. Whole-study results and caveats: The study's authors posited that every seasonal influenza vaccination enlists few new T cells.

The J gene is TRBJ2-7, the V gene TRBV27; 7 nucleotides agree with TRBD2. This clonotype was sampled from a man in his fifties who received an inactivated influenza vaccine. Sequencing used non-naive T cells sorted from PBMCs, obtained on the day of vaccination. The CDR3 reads CASSPRLREPYEQYF. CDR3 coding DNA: TGTGCCAGCAGTCCCCGGTTGCGGGAGCCCTACGAGCAGTACTTC.